This T cell receptor beta chain was recovered during a study of T cells in Graves' hyperthyroidism and ophthalmopathy. Study details: Blood was drawn when the patient was first diagnosed and still untreated.

The V gene's germline CDR1 is SGHRS and CDR2 YFSETQ. The CDR3 contains 15 residues. Trimming pared 4 bases from V and 1 base from J, leaving 11 bases between. The investigators amplified TCR beta CDR3 regions from RNA transcripts. The HTBI primer set drove a first-round RT-PCR of the TCR CDR3. TCRdb called the multiplex PCR reads again in MiXCR, with one record for every CDR3 protein. This sample has approximately 740,000 distinct CDR3 sequences, with approximately 15% found just once. Turning to this clonotype: Its antigen is not known.

Study results and limitations: Model output signaled ophthalmopathy a median roughly six months ahead of onset. Blood also contained most expanded thyroid clonotypes above 0.001.

This clonotype was sampled from a woman between 18 and 29 years old with Graves' hyperthyroidism. This chain links TRBV5-1 with TRBJ2-2; no definite D call. The sequenced sample was blood. The CDR3 sequence is CASSPVWGNTGELFF. In nucleotides, the CDR3 is TGCGCCAGCAGCCCCGTTTGGGGGAACACCGGGGAGCTGTTTTTT.